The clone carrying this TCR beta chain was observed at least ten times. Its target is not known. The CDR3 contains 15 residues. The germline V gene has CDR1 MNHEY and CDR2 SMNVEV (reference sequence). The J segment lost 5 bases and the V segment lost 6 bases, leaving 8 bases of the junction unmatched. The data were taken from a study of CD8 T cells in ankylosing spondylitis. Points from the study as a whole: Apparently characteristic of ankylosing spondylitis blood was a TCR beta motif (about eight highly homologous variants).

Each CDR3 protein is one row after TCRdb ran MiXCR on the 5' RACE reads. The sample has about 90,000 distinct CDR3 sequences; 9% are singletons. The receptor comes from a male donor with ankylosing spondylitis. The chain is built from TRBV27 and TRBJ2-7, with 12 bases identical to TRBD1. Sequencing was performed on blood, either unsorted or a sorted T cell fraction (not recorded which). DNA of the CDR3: TGTGCCAGCAGCCTTCTGGGACAGGGGGCCCACGAGCAGTACTTC. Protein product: CASSLLGQGAHEQYF.